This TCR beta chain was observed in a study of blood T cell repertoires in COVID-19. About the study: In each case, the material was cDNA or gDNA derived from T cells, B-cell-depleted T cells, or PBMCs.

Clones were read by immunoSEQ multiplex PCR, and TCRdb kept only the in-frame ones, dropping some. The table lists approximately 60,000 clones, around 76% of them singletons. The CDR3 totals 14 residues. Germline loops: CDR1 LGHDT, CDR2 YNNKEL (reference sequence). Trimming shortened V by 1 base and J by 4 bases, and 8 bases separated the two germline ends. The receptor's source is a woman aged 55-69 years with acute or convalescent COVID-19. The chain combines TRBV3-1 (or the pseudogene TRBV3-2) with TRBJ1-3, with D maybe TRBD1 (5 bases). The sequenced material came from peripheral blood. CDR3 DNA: TGTGCCAGCAGCCAAGGGAGGGGAGGAAACACCATATATTTT. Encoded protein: CASSQGRGGNTIYF.